The sequence of this T cell receptor (beta chain) was determined in a study of T cell changes during pregnancy in multiple sclerosis. In germline, CDR1 is SGHNT, CDR2 YYREEE (reference sequence). The CDR3 loop spans 12 amino acids. With V trimmed by 4 bases and J by 4 bases, 2 bases remained unmatched. Clones were read by immunoSEQ multiplex PCR, and TCRdb kept only the in-frame ones, dropping some. The repertoire holds around 85,000 clones, 90% to 95% seen once, with around 3.4% in the top ten. The sample in question was PBMCs, obtained in the first trimester of pregnancy. This receptor was taken from a female donor in good health, serving as a control in a pregnancy study. Some clones in this sample may be carry-over from other donors' samples. The genes are TRBV5-4 and TRBJ2-7; the match to TRBD1 covers 7 bases. The CDR3 DNA sequence: TGTGCCAGCAGCCTGGACAGGTACGAGCAGTACTTC. It specifies CASSLDRYEQYF.